Below, 18 T cell receptor beta chains from the same sample are listed, as sequenced in a study of blood T cell repertoires in COVID-19. Data came from immunoSEQ multiplex PCR; TCRdb stores just in-frame clones and leaves some out. The sample holds some 160,000 clones; under 90% are singletons and the top ten take roughly 8%. The sequencing input was PBMCs or T cells enriched from blood (not recorded which). The receptor source for this set is a woman in her fifties or sixties who had recovered from COVID-19.

V usage is TRBV11-3 and J usage is TRBJ2-1; 10 nucleotides align to TRBD1. The trim removed 6 bases at V and 4 bases at J, leaving 6 bases unmatched. The CDR3 consists of 15 residues. Looked up from germline, CDR1 is SGHNT and CDR2 is YENEEA. CDR3 amino acids: CASSLGTGVYNEQFF. Here the CDR3 DNA reads TGTGCCAGCAGTCTCGGGACAGGGGTATACAATGAGCAGTTCTTC.

The chain couples TRBV24-1 to TRBJ2-1; D remains ambiguous. The CDR3 extends over 13 amino acids. Germline assignment: CDR1 KGHDR and CDR2 SFDVKD. V was clipped by 0 bases and J by 7 bases, with 6 bases between them. The CDR3 reads CATSDLGENEQFF. CDR3 nucleotides: TGTGCCACCAGTGATTTGGGAGAAAATGAGCAGTTCTTC.

This clone has a single count. The chain carries TRBV28 and TRBJ1-4; 9 nucleotides line up with TRBD1. The trim removed 4 bases at V and 7 bases at J, leaving 7 bases unmatched. The CDR3 covers 15 residues. Germline loops: CDR1 MDHEN, CDR2 SYDVKM. The CDR3 spells CASSYYRGRGEKLFF. The CDR3 DNA follows: TGTGCCAGCAGTTACTACAGGGGGCGCGGTGAAAAACTGTTTTTT.

This clone was seen more than once but under ten times. V and J are TRBV28 and TRBJ1-2; no definite D call. This CDR3 is built from 15 residues. Trimming cost V 6 bases and J 8 bases, with 22 bases left between them. Germline loops: CDR1 MDHEN, CDR2 SYDVKM. The CDR3 DNA reads TGTGCCAGCAGCTCCGAGGGAATTACAAGTGGGGGCTACACCTTC. It encodes CASSSEGITSGGYTF.

CDR3 bases: TGTGCCACCTCAGACCAGGGGAGCGAGGCCCAGTACTTC. This gives the protein CATSDQGSEAQYF. The V call is TRBV10-3, the J call TRBJ2-5; TRBD1 is a possible D gene (6 bases). The CDR3 sequence is 13 residues long. Germline CDR1 reads ENHRY; CDR2 reads SYGVKD. V was cut by 10 bases and J by 9 bases, with 21 bases left in between.

This clone was seen a handful of times. The rearrangement links TRBV28 to TRBJ1-2, with 7 bases aligning to TRBD1. The CDR3 spans 13 residues. V gave up 6 bases and J gave up 5 bases; unmatched junction bases: 6. Germline CDR1 and CDR2: MDHEN and SYDVKM. The CDR3 spells CASREDREYGYTF. The CDR3 DNA follows: TGTGCCAGCAGGGAAGACAGGGAGTATGGCTACACCTTC.

This chain uses TRBV6-5 with TRBJ2-7; weak D call: TRBD2 (6 bases). Germline V CDR1 and CDR2: MNHEY, SVGAGI. The CDR3 extends over 15 amino acids. Deletions cut 5 bases from V and 6 bases from J, with 20 bases between. The CDR3, as DNA: TGTGCCAGCAGTCCCGAACAGACTAGTAATCGCGAGCAGTACTTC. This gives the protein CASSPEQTSNREQYF.

The chain employs TRBV18 and TRBJ1-6; D perhaps matches TRBD1 (5 bases). Per germline, CDR1 KGHSH and CDR2 LQKENI. This CDR3 region has 16 residues. The V end was cut by 6 bases, the J end by 8 bases, with 20 bases between. In nucleotides, the CDR3 is TGTGCCAGCTCTAGAAATTCGCCACAGGCGGATTCACCCCTCCACTTT. Amino acid sequence: CASSRNSPQADSPLHF.

The CDR3 DNA reads TGTGCCAGTAGGGGCGGAGCTAGCGGGGCTGAGACCCAGTACTTC. This gives the protein CASRGGASGAETQYF. The gene calls are TRBV19 and TRBJ2-5, with 9 bases that match TRBD2. The CDR3 is 15 residues long. V shed 6 bases, J shed 5 bases, and the junction held 10 bases outside the gene matches. Germline loops: CDR1 LNHDA, CDR2 SQIVND (reference sequence).

V and J are TRBV7-9 and TRBJ2-7; 10 bases fit TRBD2. The CDR3 is 16 residues long. CDR1 is SEHNR, CDR2 FQNEAQ, per germline (reference sequence). Trimming removed 5 bases from V and 0 bases from J; junction bases left unmatched: 7. In nucleotides, the CDR3 is TGTGCCAGCAGCGGGGTGAGCGGGAGGGGCTCCTACGAGCAGTACTTC. Protein product: CASSGVSGRGSYEQYF.

The chain is built from TRBV7-2 and TRBJ1-1; D is ambiguous. V shed 2 bases and J shed 0 bases, with 7 bases lying between them. CDR3 length: 14 amino acids. Germline V gene lookup returns CDR1 SGHTA and CDR2 FQGNSA. The CDR3 loop is CASSLMRVNTEAFF. The CDR3 DNA reads as TGTGCCAGCAGCTTAATGAGGGTGAACACTGAAGCTTTCTTT.

The rearrangement joins TRBV19 to TRBJ2-7; D is perhaps TRBD2 (5 bases). The germline gives CDR1 LNHDA, CDR2 SQIVND (reference sequence). With 3 bases removed from V and 3 bases from J, the gap between germline ends came to 6 bases. The CDR3 is 12 residues long. CDR3 in DNA: TGTGCCAGTAGTATCGGGAACTACGAGCAGTACTTC. This sequence encodes CASSIGNYEQYF. The full variable domain, with the rest looked up from reference TRBV19 and TRBJ2-7, is DGGITQSPKYLFRKEGQNVTLSCEQNLNHDAMYWYRQDPGQGLRLIYYSQIVNDFQKGDIAEGYSVSREKKESFPLTVTSAQKNPTAFYLCASSIGNYEQYFGPGTRLTVT.

The chain is built from TRBV2 and TRBJ1-1, with D perhaps TRBD1 (5 bases). The CDR3 sequence is 14 residues long. Germline loops: CDR1 SNHLY, CDR2 FYNNEI. Trimming cost V 8 bases and J 4 bases, with 17 bases left between them. The CDR3 sequence: CASQGAYVGTEAFF. DNA for the CDR3: TGTGCCAGCCAAGGGGCTTATGTCGGCACTGAAGCTTTCTTT.

This clone was seen a few times. This chain uses TRBV7-2 with TRBJ1-2; no definite D call. Trimming took 2 bases from V and 1 from J, leaving 8 bases between them. This CDR3 comprises 14 residues. Germline V CDR1 and CDR2: SGHTA, FQGNSA. CDR3 residues: CASSLSRGNYGYTF. The DNA of the CDR3 is TGTGCCAGCAGCTTAAGTCGGGGTAACTATGGCTACACCTTC.

This sequence joins TRBV7-9 and TRBJ1-2; possibly TRBD1 for D (5 bases). The V end was cut by 2 bases, the J end by 6 bases, with 7 bases between. Germline V CDR1 and CDR2: SEHNR, FQNEAQ (reference sequence). This CDR3 region has 12 residues. The CDR3 region is CASSLKGDGYTF. The CDR3 DNA sequence: TGTGCCAGCAGCTTAAAAGGGGATGGCTACACCTTC.

The V gene is TRBV5-1, the J gene TRBJ2-3, with 9 bases matching TRBD2. The germline V gene has CDR1 SGHRS and CDR2 YFSETQ. V lost 4 bases to trimming and J lost 1 base; unmatched junction nucleotides: 7. CDR3 length: 16 amino acids. The CDR3 nucleotides read TGCGCCAGCAGCCTACGACTAGCGGAACGCACAGATACGCAGTATTTT. Translating gives CASSLRLAERTDTQYF.

The gene calls are TRBV19 and TRBJ2-7, with TRBD2 matching 11 bases. With V trimmed by 3 bases and J by 6 bases, 1 base remained unmatched. Germline CDR1 is LNHDA and CDR2 is SQIVND (reference sequence). This CDR3 has 13 residues. The CDR3 bases are TGTGCCAGTAGTATCACTAGCGGGGGCGAGCAGTACTTC. Translated, it gives CASSITSGGEQYF.

This clone was found a few times. The chain employs TRBV5-1 and TRBJ2-7; the match to TRBD2 covers 9 bases. The CDR3 has 15 amino acids. Germline CDR1 and CDR2: SGHRS and YFSETQ. Germline trimming cut 4 bases from V and 4 bases from J; bases unmatched to any gene: 9. The CDR3 bases are TGCGCCAGCAGCGTCGGACTAGCGCCAGGATACGAGCAGTACTTC. It encodes CASSVGLAPGYEQYF.